This T cell receptor beta chain derives from a study of post-analysis software for immune sequencing data. Study-level points and caveats: By F measure, samples from a shared preparation batch strongly co-clustered. Controls had lower frequencies than patients of five or six TRBV segments, which included TRBV5-6, TRBV5-1 and TRBV20-1. Normalized Chao1 diversity in multiple sclerosis patients fell significantly below that of controls.

TCR beta libraries were prepared from cDNA with unique molecular identifiers. Using its own MiXCR run on the PCR reads, TCRdb lists one record per CDR3 protein. The sample lists roughly 800,000 distinct CDR3 sequences; 25% to 30% were seen once. Trimming removed 6 bases from V and 6 bases from J; junction bases left unmatched: 16. This CDR3 has 17 residues. The germline V gene has CDR1 MNHNY and CDR2 SVGAGI (reference sequence). Only a few counts were recorded for this clonotype. Its antigen remains unknown. The gene calls are TRBV6-6 and TRBJ2-3; 9 nucleotides agree with TRBD2. The sequenced sample consisted of blood. The sequence came from a girl aged 10-17 years with multiple sclerosis. Here the CDR3 reads CASSPGRGGGVFDTQYF. CDR3 nucleotides: TGTGCCAGCAGCCCCGGACGTGGCGGGGGGGTTTTTGATACGCAGTATTTT.